The T cell receptor (beta chain) under discussion was sequenced for a study of naive and memory T cell subsets (TCRdb year 2017). General notes on the study: The figure summarizing these samples reported about 10 blood donors, 7 tuberculin skin test biopsies and 3 saline control biopsies. PCR2 was typically performed as a SYBR Green qPCR that was stopped at a set threshold, although end-point PCR (around 6 cycles) could be used instead for low-input samples. The full study reports these points: The RNA-based method was acknowledged to be potentially sensitive to changes in TCR transcripts with T cell activation and differentiation.

Notes on this clonotype: This clone's antigen is unknown. The sample holds no much larger clone one base away, and base qualities are not on file.

Using 3' ligation of a UMI-containing oligonucleotide to TCR cDNA, the study laid out a robust and sensitive protocol to amplify, sequence and analyze TCRs. For whole blood analysis, 2.5 ml of peripheral blood was collected from healthy adult volunteers into Tempus tubes, and RNA was extracted following the manufacturer's instructions. Total RNA was treated with RQ1 DNase, without cell sorting, prior to reverse transcription, with an input of 1 to 1000 ng being targeted. Libraries were prepared from skin biopsies and whole blood to test how robust the pipeline was in samples where T cells are a minority population. Receptor libraries were prepared by 5' RACE. The ligated cDNA was amplified in four rounds of PCR with nested alpha and beta constant region primers together with the SP2 primer. For the blood and skin samples, reverse transcription of TCR RNA was done with SuperScript IV along with alpha and beta constant region primers. An oligonucleotide carrying the Illumina SP2 primer and a UMI was ligated to the cDNA 3' end using T4 RNA ligase 1. The 12-nucleotide UMI was composed of two random hexamers separated by an eight-base spacer, which was included to prevent hairpin formation. From the second PCR onward, TCR alpha and beta chain libraries were processed separately and dual indexed for multiplexing. After pooling, the indexed libraries were analyzed by capillary electrophoresis and sequenced on either an Illumina MiSeq or NextSeq. Libraries were spiked with PhiX DNA at about 4.5-7.5% so that base diversity was increased and cluster recognition was improved. The original methods were these. Demultiplexor pulled UMIs out of read 2, joined the UMIs with the TCR sequence from read 1, and separated reads according to sample indices. V and J genes and V-J junctions were identified by Decombinator, which gave every TCR a five-part identifier that included V and J deletions. Collapsinator used UMIs to correct sequencing errors and PCR amplification heterogeneity, producing a UMI-based abundance for each TCR. Identifiers were converted to nucleotide sequence by CDR3Translator and translated to amino acids, and CDR3 regions were extracted on the basis of terminal motifs. Error-corrected counts of alpha and beta TCRs from blood and skin were compared after being normalized to the amount of input RNA. TCRdb ran its own pipeline on the public reads, namely fastp trimming at Q25 and MiXCR clone calling, and kept in-frame beta chains. Entries that share a CDR3 protein sequence are merged under the most common genes and DNA. For this entry, the V and J calls and clone size follow TCRdb and not the study's own pipeline. Across this sample there are about 62,000 distinct CDR3 sequences, with less than 10% seen only once. The ten biggest clones cover 15% to 20% of the sample.

V and J are trimmed by 1 base and 8 bases, and the gene matches miss 5 bases of the junction. The CDR3, from cysteine to phenylalanine, totals 15 residues. The entry retains the CDR3 DNA only, 45 bases that are in frame from base 1. According to the germline V gene, CDR1 reads KGHSH and CDR2 reads LQKENI. This clonotype was sampled from a female donor in good health. Rearrangement joined TRBV18 to TRBJ1-1; TRBD1 fits 12 bases in the junction. The nucleotide sequence reads as follows: TGTGCCAGCTCACCACGGGGACAGGGGGCGGCAGAAGCTTTCTTT. This is translated as CASSPRGQGAAEAFF.